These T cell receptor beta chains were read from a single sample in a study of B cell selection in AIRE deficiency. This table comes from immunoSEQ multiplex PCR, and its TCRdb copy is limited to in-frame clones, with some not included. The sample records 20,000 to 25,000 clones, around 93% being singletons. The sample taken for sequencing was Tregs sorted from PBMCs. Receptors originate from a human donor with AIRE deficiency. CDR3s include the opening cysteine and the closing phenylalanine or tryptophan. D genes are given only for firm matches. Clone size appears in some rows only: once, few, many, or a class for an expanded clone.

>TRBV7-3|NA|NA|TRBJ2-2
CASSLTPSATGELFF
TGTGCCAGCAGCTTAACTCCTTCTGCCACCGGGGAGCTGTTTTTT
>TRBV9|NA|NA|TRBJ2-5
CASTRSTRGETQYF
TGTGCCAGCACCCGCTCGACCCGAGGGGAGACCCAGTACTTC
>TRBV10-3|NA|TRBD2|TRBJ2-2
CAISEAAGLADHSGGTGELFF
TGTGCCATCAGTGAGGCGGCGGGACTAGCGGACCACTCGGGGGGGACCGGGGAGCTGTTTTTT
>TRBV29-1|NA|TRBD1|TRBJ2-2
CSANRGPGELFF
TGCAGCGCCAACAGGGGGCCCGGGGAGCTGTTTTTT
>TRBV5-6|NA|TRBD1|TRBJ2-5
CASSYQGAYQETQYF
TGTGCCAGCAGCTATCAGGGGGCCTACCAAGAGACCCAGTACTTC
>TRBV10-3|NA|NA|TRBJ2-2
CAISGTGSGELFF
TGTGCCATTTCCGGGACGGGTAGCGGGGAGCTGTTTTTT
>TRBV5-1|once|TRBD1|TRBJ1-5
CASSLAGQGGQPQHF
TGCGCCAGCAGCTTGGCCGGACAGGGTGGCCAGCCCCAGCATTTT
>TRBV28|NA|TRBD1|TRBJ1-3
CASTVPRGQGPLYSGNTIYF
TGTGCCAGCACCGTCCCTCGGGGACAGGGCCCTCTTTACTCTGGAAACACCATATATTTT
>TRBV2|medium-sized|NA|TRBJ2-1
CASRRDGYNEQFF
TGTGCCAGCAGGAGGGACGGATACAATGAGCAGTTCTTC
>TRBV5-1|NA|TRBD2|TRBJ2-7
CASSLGGAGGWEQYF
TGCGCCAGCAGCCTTGGGGGAGCGGGAGGGTGGGAGCAGTACTTC
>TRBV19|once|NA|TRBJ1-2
CASSIQVSNYGYTF
TGTGCCAGTAGTATACAGGTGTCTAACTATGGCTACACCTTC
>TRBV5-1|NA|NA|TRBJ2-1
CASKRRDLYNEQFF
TGCGCCAGCAAAAGGAGGGACCTCTACAATGAGCAGTTCTTC
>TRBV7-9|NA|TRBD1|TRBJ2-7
CAIPGTGGSEQYF
TGTGCCATCCCCGGGACAGGGGGCAGCGAGCAGTACTTC
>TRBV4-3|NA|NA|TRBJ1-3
CASSSGLLSGNTIYF
TGCGCCAGCAGCTCGGGACTCCTCTCTGGAAACACCATATATTTT
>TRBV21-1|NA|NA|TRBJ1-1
CARQGGNTEAFF
TGCGCCCGACAGGGGGGGAACACTGAAGCTTTCTTT
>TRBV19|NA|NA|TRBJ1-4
CASNQQGGYEKLFF
TGTGCCAGTAATCAACAGGGAGGATATGAAAAACTGTTTTTT
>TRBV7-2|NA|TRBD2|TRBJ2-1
CASSKRVAGLEFDEQFF
TGTGCCAGCAGCAAGAGGGTAGCGGGCCTCGAATTCGATGAGCAGTTCTTC
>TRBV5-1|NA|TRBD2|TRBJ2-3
CASSHPSGTTDTQYF
TGCGCCAGCAGCCATCCTAGCGGGACCACAGATACGCAGTATTTT
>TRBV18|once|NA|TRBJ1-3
CASAPYRGNSGNTIYF
TGTGCCAGCGCACCCTATAGGGGGAACTCTGGAAACACCATATATTTT
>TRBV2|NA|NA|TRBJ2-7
CASSIRTVTSYEQYF
TGTGCCAGCAGTATTCGGACGGTGACCTCCTACGAGCAGTACTTC
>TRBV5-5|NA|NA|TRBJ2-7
CASGRRDTHEQYF
TGTGCCAGCGGACGGAGGGACACCCACGAGCAGTACTTC
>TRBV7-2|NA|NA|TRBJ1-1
CASSLTVNGLEAFF
TGTGCCAGCAGCTTAACGGTTAACGGTCTAGAAGCTTTCTTT
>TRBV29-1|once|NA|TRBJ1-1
CSAKRGVMNTEAFF
TGCAGCGCCAAAAGGGGGGTTATGAACACTGAAGCTTTCTTT
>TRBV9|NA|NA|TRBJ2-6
CASSVDHSGANVLTF
TGTGCCAGCAGCGTAGACCACTCTGGGGCCAACGTCCTGACTTTC
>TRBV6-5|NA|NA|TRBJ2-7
CASRRLGTYEQYF
TGTGCCAGCAGACGTCTAGGGACCTACGAGCAGTACTTC
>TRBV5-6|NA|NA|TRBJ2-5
CASRNREETQYF
TGTGCCAGCCGCAACCGAGAAGAGACCCAGTACTTC
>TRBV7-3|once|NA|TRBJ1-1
CASSPGPTTEAFF
TGTGCCAGCAGCCCCGGGCCGACGACTGAAGCTTTCTTT
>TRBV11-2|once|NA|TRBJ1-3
CASSPQGNTIYF
TGTGCCAGCAGCCCCCAGGGAAACACCATATATTTT
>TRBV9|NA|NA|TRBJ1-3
CASSVEPDGLGGNTIYF
TGTGCCAGCAGCGTAGAGCCAGACGGACTGGGTGGAAACACCATATATTTT
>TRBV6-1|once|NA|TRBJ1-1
CASSRGANTEAFF
TGTGCCAGCAGTAGGGGGGCCAACACTGAAGCTTTCTTT
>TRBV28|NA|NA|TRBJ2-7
CASSSLYEQYF
TGTGCCAGCAGTTCGCTGTACGAGCAGTACTTC
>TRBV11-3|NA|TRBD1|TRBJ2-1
CASSFGTALFQRQFF
TGTGCCAGCAGCTTTGGGACAGCTCTTTTCCAGCGTCAGTTCTTC
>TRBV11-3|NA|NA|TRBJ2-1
CASSLLNEQFF
TGTGCCAGCAGCCTATTAAATGAGCAGTTCTTC
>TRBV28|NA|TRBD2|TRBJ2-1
CASSFRPSGRPYNEQFF
TGTGCCAGCAGTTTTCGGCCTAGCGGAAGACCTTACAATGAGCAGTTCTTC
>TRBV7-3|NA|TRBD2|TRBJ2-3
CASSRLPSGGLTDTQYF
TGTGCCAGCAGCCGATTACCGAGCGGGGGTCTCACAGATACGCAGTATTTT
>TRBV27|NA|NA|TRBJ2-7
CASSLYWGLPYEQYF
TGTGCCAGCAGTTTATATTGGGGACTTCCCTACGAGCAGTACTTC
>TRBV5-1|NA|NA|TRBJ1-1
CASSLGGTMNTEAFF
TGCGCCAGCAGCTTGGGCGGGACTATGAACACTGAAGCTTTCTTT
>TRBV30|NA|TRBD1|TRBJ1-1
CAAHRGSTEAFF
TGTGCCGCCCACAGGGGGAGCACTGAAGCTTTCTTT
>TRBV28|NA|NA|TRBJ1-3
CASSPLLDRGNTIYF
TGTGCCAGCAGTCCCCTTTTGGACAGAGGAAACACCATATATTTT
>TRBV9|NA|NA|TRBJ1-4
CASSDGNEKLFF
TGTGCCAGCAGCGACGGAAATGAAAAACTGTTTTTT
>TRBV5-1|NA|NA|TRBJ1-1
CASSPGPGVNTEAFF
TGCGCCAGCAGCCCCGGTCCAGGTGTGAACACTGAAGCTTTCTTT
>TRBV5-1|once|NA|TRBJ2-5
CASSPGLQETQYF
TGCGCCAGCAGCCCGGGTCTTCAAGAGACCCAGTACTTC